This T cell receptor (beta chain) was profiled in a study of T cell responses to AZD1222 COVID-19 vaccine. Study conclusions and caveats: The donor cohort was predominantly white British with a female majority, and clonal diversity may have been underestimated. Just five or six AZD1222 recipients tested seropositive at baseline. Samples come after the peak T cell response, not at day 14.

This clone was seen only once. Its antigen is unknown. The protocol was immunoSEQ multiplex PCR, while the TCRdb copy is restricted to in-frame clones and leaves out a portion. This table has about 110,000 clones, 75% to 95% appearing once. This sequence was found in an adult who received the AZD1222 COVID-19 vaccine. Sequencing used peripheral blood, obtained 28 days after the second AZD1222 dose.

The CDR3 protein is CASTKPGAYEQYF. The CDR3 DNA reads as TGTGCCAGCACAAAACCGGGGGCCTACGAGCAGTACTTC. The chain combines TRBV12-3 or TRBV12-4 with TRBJ2-7, with a weak D call TRBD2 (6 bases). This CDR3 contains 13 residues. The V end lost 7 bases, the J end lost 2 bases, and 12 bases lay between the germline ends.